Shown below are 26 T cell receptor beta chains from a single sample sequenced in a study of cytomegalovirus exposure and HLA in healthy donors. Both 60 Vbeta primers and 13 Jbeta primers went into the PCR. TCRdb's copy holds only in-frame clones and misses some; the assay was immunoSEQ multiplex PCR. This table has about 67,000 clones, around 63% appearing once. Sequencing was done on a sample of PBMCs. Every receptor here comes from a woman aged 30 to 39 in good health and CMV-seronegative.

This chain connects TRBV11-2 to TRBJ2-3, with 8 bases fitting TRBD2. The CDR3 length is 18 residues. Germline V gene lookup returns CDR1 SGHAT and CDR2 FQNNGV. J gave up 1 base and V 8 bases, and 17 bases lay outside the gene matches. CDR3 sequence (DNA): TGTGCCAGCCATTCTACGATGGCGGGGGGCCCGGGCACAGATACGCAGTATTTT. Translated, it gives CASHSTMAGGPGTDTQYF.

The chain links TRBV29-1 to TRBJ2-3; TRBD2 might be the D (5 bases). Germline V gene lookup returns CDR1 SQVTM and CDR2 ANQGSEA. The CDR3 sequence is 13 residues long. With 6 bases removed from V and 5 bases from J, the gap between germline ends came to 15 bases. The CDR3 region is CSVEHSEGDTQYF. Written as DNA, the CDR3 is TGCAGCGTCGAGCACAGCGAGGGAGATACGCAGTATTTT.

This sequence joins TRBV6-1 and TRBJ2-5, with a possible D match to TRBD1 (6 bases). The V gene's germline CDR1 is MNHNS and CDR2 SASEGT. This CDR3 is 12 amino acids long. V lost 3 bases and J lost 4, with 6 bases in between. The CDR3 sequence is CASSDRGETQYF. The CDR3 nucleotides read TGTGCCAGCAGTGACAGGGGAGAGACCCAGTACTTC.

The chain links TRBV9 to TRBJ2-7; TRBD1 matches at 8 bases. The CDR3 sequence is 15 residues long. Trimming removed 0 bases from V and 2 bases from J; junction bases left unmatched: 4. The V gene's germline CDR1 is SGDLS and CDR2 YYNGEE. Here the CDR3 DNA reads TGTGCCAGCAGCGTAGACCCACAGGGGGCCTACGAGCAGTACTTC. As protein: CASSVDPQGAYEQYF.

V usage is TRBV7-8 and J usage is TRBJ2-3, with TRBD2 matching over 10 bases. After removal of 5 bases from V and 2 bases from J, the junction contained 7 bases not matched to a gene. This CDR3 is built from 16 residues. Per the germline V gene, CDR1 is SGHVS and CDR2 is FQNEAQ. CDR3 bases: TGTGCCAGCAGCCCAAGGACTAGCGGACTCACAGATACGCAGTATTTT. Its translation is CASSPRTSGLTDTQYF.

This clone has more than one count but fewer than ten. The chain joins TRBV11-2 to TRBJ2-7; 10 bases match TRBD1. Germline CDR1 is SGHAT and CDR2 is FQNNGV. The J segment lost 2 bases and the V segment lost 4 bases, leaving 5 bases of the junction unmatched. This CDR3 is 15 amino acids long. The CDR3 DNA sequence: TGTGCCAGCAGCTCCGTTGACAGGGGGCCCTACGAGCAGTACTTC. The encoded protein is CASSSVDRGPYEQYF.

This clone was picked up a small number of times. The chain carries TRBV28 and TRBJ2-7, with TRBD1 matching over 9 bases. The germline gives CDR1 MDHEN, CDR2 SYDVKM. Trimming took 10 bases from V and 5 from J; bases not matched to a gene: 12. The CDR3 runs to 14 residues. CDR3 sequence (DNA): TGTGCCACCTCCCGGGACAGGGCTAGAAACGAGCAGTACTTC. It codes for CATSRDRARNEQYF.

The CDR3 DNA follows: TGTGCCAGCAGCTATAGGAGCCTATCTGGGACCATATATTTT. Amino acid sequence: CASSYRSLSGTIYF. V is TRBV11-3 and J is TRBJ1-3; D call uncertain. Per germline, CDR1 SGHNT and CDR2 YENEEA. This CDR3 has 14 residues. V gave up 4 bases and J gave up 10 bases, with 17 bases separating them.

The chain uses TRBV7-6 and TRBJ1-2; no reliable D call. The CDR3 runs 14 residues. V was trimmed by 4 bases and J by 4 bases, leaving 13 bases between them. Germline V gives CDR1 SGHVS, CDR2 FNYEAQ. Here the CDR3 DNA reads TGTGCCAGCAGCTCTGCCTGGGAGGGCTATGGCTACACCTTC. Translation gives CASSSAWEGYGYTF.

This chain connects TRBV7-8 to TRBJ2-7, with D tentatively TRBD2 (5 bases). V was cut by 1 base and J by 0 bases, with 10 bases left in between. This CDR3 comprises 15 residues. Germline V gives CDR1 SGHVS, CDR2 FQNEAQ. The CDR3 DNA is TGTGCCAGCAGCTTAGATCCGGGGAGCTCCTACGAGCAGTACTTC. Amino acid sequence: CASSLDPGSSYEQYF.

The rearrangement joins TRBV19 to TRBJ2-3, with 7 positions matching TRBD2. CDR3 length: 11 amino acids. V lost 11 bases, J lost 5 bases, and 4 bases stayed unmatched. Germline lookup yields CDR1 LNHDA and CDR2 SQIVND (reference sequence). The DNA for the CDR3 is TGTGCCTCCGGGGGGTTAGATACGCAGTATTTT. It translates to CASGGLDTQYF.

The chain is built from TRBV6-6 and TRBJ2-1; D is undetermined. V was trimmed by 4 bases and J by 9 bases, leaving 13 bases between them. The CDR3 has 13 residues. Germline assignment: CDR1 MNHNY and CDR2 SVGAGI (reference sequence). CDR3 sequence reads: CASSSTTLGEQFF. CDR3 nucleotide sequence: TGTGCCAGCAGTTCGACGACTTTGGGTGAGCAGTTCTTC.

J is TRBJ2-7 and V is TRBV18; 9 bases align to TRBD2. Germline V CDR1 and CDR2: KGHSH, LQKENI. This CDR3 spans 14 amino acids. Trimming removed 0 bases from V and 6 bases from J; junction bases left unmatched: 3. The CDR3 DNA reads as TGTGCCAGCTCACCACCGGCGGGAGGGGCCGAGCAGTACTTC. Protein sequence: CASSPPAGGAEQYF.

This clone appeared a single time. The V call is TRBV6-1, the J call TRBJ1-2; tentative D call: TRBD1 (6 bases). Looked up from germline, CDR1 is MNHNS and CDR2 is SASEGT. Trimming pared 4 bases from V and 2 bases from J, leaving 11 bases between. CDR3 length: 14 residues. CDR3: CASSVQQGNYGYTF. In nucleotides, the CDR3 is TGTGCCAGCAGTGTGCAACAGGGAAACTATGGCTACACCTTC.

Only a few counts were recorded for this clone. In DNA, the CDR3 is TGTGCCAGCAGCTTAACAGAGTCTGGTGGCTACACCTTC. As protein: CASSLTESGGYTF. The rearrangement uses TRBV5-6 and TRBJ1-2, with D unresolved. CDR1 and CDR2 (germline): SGHDT, YYEEEE. This CDR3 has 13 residues. V was cut by 2 bases and J by 7 bases, with 12 bases left in between.

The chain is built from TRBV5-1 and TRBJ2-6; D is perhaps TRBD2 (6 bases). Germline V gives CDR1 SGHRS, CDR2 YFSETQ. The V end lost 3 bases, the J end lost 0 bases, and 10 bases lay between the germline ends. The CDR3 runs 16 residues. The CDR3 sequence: CASSSLGSSGANVLTF. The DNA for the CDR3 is TGCGCCAGCAGCTCCCTCGGGAGCTCTGGGGCCAACGTCCTGACTTTC.

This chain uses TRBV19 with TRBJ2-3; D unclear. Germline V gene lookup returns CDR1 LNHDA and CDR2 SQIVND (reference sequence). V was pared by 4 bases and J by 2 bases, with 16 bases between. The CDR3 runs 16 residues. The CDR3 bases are TGTGCCAGTAGTACCCCCACCGGTTCCAACACAGATACGCAGTATTTT. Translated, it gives CASSTPTGSNTDTQYF. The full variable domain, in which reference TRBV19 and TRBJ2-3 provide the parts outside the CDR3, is DGGITQSPKYLFRKEGQNVTLSCEQNLNHDAMYWYRQDPGQGLRLIYYSQIVNDFQKGDIAEGYSVSREKKESFPLTVTSAQKNPTAFYLCASSTPTGSNTDTQYFGPGTRLTVL.

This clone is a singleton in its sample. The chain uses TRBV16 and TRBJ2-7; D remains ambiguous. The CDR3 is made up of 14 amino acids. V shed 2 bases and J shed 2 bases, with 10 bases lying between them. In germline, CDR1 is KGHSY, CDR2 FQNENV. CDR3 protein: CASSQERTTYEQYF. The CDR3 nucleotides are TGTGCCAGCAGCCAAGAGAGAACCACCTACGAGCAGTACTTC.

The CDR3, as DNA: TGTGCCAGCAGCATCGGACCGGGACAAATAAACACCGGGGAGCTGTTTTTT. Its protein is CASSIGPGQINTGELFF. The genes are TRBV11-2 and TRBJ2-2, with D possibly being TRBD1 (6 bases). Germline V lookup: CDR1 SGHAT, CDR2 FQNNGV. The CDR3 runs to 17 residues. The V and J ends lost 5 bases and 2 bases respectively, with 18 bases between them.

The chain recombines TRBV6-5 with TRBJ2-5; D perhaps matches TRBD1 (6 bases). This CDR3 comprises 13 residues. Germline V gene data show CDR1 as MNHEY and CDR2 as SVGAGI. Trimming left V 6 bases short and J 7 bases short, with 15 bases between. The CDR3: CASSLRTDGTQYF. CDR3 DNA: TGTGCCAGCAGCCTCCGGACAGACGGGACCCAGTACTTC.

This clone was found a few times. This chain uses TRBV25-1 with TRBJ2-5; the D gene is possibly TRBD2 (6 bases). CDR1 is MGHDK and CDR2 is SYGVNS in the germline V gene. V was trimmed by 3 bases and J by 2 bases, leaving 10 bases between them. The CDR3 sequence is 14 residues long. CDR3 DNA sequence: TGTGCCAGCAGTGAGGAGGGGCCTCAAGAGACCCAGTACTTC. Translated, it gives CASSEEGPQETQYF.

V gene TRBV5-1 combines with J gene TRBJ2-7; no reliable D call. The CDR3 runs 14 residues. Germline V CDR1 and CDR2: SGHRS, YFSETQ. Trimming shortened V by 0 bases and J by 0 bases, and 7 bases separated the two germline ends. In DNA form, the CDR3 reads TGCGCCAGCAGCTTGGACAGTGCCTCCTACGAGCAGTACTTC. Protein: CASSLDSASYEQYF. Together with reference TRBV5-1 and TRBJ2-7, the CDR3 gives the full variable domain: KAGVTQTPRYLIKTRGQQVTLSCSPISGHRSVSWYQQTPGQGLQFLFEYFSETQRNKGNFPGRFSGRQFSNSRSEMNVSTLELGDSALYLCASSLDSASYEQYFGPGTRLTVT.

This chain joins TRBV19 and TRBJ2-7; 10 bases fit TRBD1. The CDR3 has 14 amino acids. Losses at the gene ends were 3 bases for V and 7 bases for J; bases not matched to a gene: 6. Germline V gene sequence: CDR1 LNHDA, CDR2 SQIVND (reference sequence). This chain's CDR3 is CASSIGQGEWEQYF. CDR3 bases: TGTGCCAGTAGTATCGGACAGGGGGAATGGGAGCAGTACTTC.

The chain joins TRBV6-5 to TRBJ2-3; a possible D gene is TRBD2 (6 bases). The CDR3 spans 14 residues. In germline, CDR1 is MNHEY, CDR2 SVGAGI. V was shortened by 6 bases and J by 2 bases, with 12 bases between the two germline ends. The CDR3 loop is CASRTEGLTDTQYF. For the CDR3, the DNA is TGTGCCAGCAGAACCGAGGGACTCACAGATACGCAGTATTTT.

Written as DNA, the CDR3 is TGTGCCATCAGTGAGTCTGGGACAGGGTCGAGCACCTTC. Translating gives CAISESGTGSSTF. V gene TRBV10-3 combines with J gene TRBJ1-2, with 9 bases matching TRBD1. CDR3 length equals 13 residues. The J segment lost 13 bases and the V segment lost 0 bases, leaving 6 bases of the junction unmatched. Germline lookup yields CDR1 ENHRY and CDR2 SYGVKD.

In nucleotides, the CDR3 is TGTGCCAGCAGGAAAGGACAGGGATACAATGAGCAGTTCTTC. Amino acids: CASRKGQGYNEQFF. This rearrangement joins TRBV2 to TRBJ2-1; TRBD1 matches 8 bases. V lost 6 bases and J lost 4; bases outside the gene matches: 5. The CDR3 extends over 14 amino acids. Per germline, CDR1 SNHLY and CDR2 FYNNEI.